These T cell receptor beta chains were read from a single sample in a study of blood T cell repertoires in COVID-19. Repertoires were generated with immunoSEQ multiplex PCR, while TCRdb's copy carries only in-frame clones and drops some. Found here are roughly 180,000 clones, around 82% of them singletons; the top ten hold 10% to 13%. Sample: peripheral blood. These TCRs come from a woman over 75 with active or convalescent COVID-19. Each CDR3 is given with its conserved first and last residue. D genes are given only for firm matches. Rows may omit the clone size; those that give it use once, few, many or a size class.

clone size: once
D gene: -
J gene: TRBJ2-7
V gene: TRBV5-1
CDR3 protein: CASSRGQSNYEQYF
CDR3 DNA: TGCGCCAGCAGCCGAGGACAGAGTAATTACGAGCAGTACTTC

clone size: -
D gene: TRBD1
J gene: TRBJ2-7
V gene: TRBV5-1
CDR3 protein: CASSKGQGYYEQYF
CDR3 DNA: TGCGCCAGCAGCAAGGGACAGGGGTACTACGAGCAGTACTTC

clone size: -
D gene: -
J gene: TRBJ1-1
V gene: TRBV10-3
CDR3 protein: CAISETGLNTEAFF
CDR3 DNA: TGTGCCATCAGTGAGACAGGGTTAAACACTGAAGCTTTCTTT

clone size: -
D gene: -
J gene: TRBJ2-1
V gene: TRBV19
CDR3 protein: CASSNGGVVLNEQFF
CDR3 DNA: TGTGCCAGTAGTAATGGAGGGGTCGTGCTCAATGAGCAGTTCTTC

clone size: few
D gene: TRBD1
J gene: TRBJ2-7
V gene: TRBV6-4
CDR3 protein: CASIRQGSYEQYF
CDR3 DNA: TGTGCCAGCATCCGACAGGGCTCCTACGAGCAGTACTTC

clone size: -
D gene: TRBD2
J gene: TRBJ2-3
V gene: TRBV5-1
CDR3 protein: CASSSTSGRTDTQYF
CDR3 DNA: TGCGCCAGCAGCTCGACTAGCGGGAGGACAGATACGCAGTATTTT

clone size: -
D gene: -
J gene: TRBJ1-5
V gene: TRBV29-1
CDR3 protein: CSVRQGTGNQPQHF
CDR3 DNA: TGCAGCGTGCGGCAGGGAACAGGCAATCAGCCCCAGCATTTT

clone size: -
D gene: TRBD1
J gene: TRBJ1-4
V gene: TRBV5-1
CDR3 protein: CASSPSRQGINEKLFF
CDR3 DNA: TGCGCCAGCAGCCCTAGTCGACAGGGCATTAATGAAAAACTGTTTTTT

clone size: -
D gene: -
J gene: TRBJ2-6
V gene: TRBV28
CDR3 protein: CASSFNRAGGANVLTF
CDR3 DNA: TGTGCCAGCAGTTTTAACAGGGCAGGTGGGGCCAACGTCCTGACTTTC

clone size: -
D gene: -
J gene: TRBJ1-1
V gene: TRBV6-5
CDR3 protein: CASSYSMNRDTEAFF
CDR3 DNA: TGTGCCAGCAGTTACTCGATGAACAGGGACACTGAAGCTTTCTTT

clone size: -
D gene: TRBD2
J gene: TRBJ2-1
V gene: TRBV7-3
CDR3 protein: CASSPSTSASYNEQFF
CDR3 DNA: TGTGCCAGCAGCCCCTCGACTAGCGCCTCCTACAATGAGCAGTTCTTC